The count of the clone carrying this T cell receptor (beta chain) is one. A single record per CDR3 protein comes from TCRdb applying MiXCR to the PCR reads. Found here are 460,000 or so distinct CDR3 sequences, about 26% of them singletons; the top ten hold 0.7% to 0.9%. The data originate from a study of molecular identifiers for immune sequencing clone quantification. The CDR3 runs 12 residues. The germline V and J ends were trimmed by 2 bases and 6 bases, with 10 bases remaining between them. Germline-derived CDR1 and CDR2 are GTSNPN and SVGIG (reference sequence). Sorted cells numbering about 19,000 to 1,100,000, with 10%, 30% or 50% RNA, yielded the naive CD8 libraries.

The chain employs TRBV30 and TRBJ1-1, with D hard to call. This TCR came from a human donor in good health. Some libraries in this study had Jurkat cell RNA spiked in. Source material: naive CD8+ T cells from blood, with Jurkat cell RNA spiked in. The sample's subset: FACS-sorted CD8+CD4-CCR7+CD45RA+ naive T cells. The DNA for the CDR3 is TGTGCCTGGAGTCTTTTGTTCGCTGAAGCTTTCTTT. This gives the protein CAWSLLFAEAFF.